This passage covers 12 T cell receptor beta chains from one sample sequenced in a study of early stage breast cancer tumors. Only in-frame clones appear in the TCRdb table, and some are missing; sequencing was by immunoSEQ multiplex PCR. The sample lists about 72,000 clones, under 85% seen once, with under 4% in the top ten. The sequenced sample consisted of blood. Every receptor here comes from a person in their sixties or seventies with breast cancer.

On this clone: The CDR3 ends on some other residue instead of the conserved phenylalanine or tryptophan, so this is likely a read error. The chain links TRBV5-1 to TRBJ2-3; D is ambiguous. Trimming removed 4 bases from V and 1 base from J, with 4 bases in between. CDR1 and CDR2 from the germline V gene are SGHRS and YFSETQ. There are 12 residues in the CDR3. CDR3 bases: TGCGCCAGCAGCGGGGGCACAGATACGCAGTATCTT. It yields the protein CASSGGTDTQYL.

The chain joins TRBV5-1 to TRBJ2-7, with 9 bases lining up with TRBD1. J gave up 4 bases and V 3 bases, and 8 bases lay outside the gene matches. Germline CDR1 SGHRS, CDR2 YFSETQ. The CDR3 spans 15 residues. The CDR3 nucleotides are TGCGCCAGCAGCTCTTCCGGGACAGGGTTGTACGAGCAGTACTTC. Translated, it gives CASSSSGTGLYEQYF.

This clone was recorded a few times. The chain links TRBV28 to TRBJ1-1; D is possibly TRBD1 (5 bases). From germline, CDR1 is MDHEN and CDR2 SYDVKM. The CDR3 loop spans 12 amino acids. Trimming took 8 bases from V and 4 from J, leaving 11 bases between them. The DNA of the CDR3 is TGTGCCAGCGGCAGGGTAGGCACTGAAGCTTTCTTT. This gives the protein CASGRVGTEAFF. Filled out from reference TRBV28 and TRBJ1-1, the complete variable domain reads DVKVTQSSRYLVKRTGEKVFLECVQDMDHENMFWYRQDPGLGLRLIYFSYDVKMKEKGDIPEGYSVSREKKERFSLILESASTNQTSMYLCASGRVGTEAFFGQGTRLTVV.

The V and J genes are TRBV11-2 and TRBJ2-3; no definite D call. Germline CDR1 and CDR2: SGHAT and FQNNGV. The CDR3 is made up of 14 amino acids. Trimming left V 10 bases short and J 2 bases short, with 16 bases between. The CDR3 here is CATNWGSLTDTQYF. CDR3 in DNA: TGTGCCACCAATTGGGGTTCCCTCACAGATACGCAGTATTTT. The full variable domain, completed using reference TRBV11-2 and TRBJ2-3, is EAGVAQSPRYKIIEKRQSVAFWCNPISGHATLYWYQQILGQGPKLLIQFQNNGVVDDSQLPKDRFSAERLKGVDSTLKIQPAKLEDSAVYLCATNWGSLTDTQYFGPGTRLTVL.

This sequence joins TRBV29-1 and TRBJ2-1, with 8 bases aligning to TRBD1. The CDR3 loop spans 19 amino acids. With 1 base clipped from V and 6 bases from J, the junction kept 20 bases outside the gene matches. CDR1 and CDR2 (germline): SQVTM, ANQGSEA. CDR3 sequence: CSVEGRTGTFSPSFNEQFF. The CDR3 DNA reads as TGCAGCGTTGAAGGTAGGACAGGGACCTTCTCCCCCTCTTTCAATGAGCAGTTCTTC.

The chain joins TRBV7-2 to TRBJ1-5, with D possibly being TRBD1 (6 bases). The germline V and J ends were trimmed by 4 bases and 0 bases, with 10 bases remaining between them. CDR1 is SGHTA and CDR2 is FQGNSA in the germline V gene. There are 15 residues in the CDR3. DNA for the CDR3: TGTGCCAGCAGCTACAGGGTATATAGCAATCAGCCCCAGCATTTT. This codes for CASSYRVYSNQPQHF.

This rearrangement joins TRBV2 to TRBJ2-7; D perhaps matches TRBD2 (5 bases). Germline assignment: CDR1 SNHLY and CDR2 FYNNEI. The CDR3 extends over 10 amino acids. CDR3 sequence reads: CASRGNEQYF. The CDR3 DNA sequence: TGTGCGTCCCGAGGGAACGAGCAGTACTTC.

The chain joins TRBV9 to TRBJ2-1, with D unclear. Germline CDR1 and CDR2: SGDLS and YYNGEE. The CDR3 length is 16 residues. V lost 4 bases to trimming and J lost 4 bases, with 18 bases between them. The DNA of the CDR3 is TGTGCCAGCAGCTATAGCCCCACCGTTCAATACAATGAGCAGTTCTTC. This sequence encodes CASSYSPTVQYNEQFF.

J is TRBJ2-6 and V is TRBV4-2; 11 bases align to TRBD1. In germline, CDR1 is LGHNA, CDR2 YNFKEQ. V lost 3 bases to trimming and J lost 2 bases; unmatched junction nucleotides: 6. The CDR3 runs 18 residues. CDR3 amino acids: CASSQRTGGGTGANVLTF. In DNA form, the CDR3 reads TGTGCCAGCAGCCAGAGGACAGGGGGCGGGACTGGGGCCAACGTCCTGACTTTC.

The chain recombines TRBV27 with TRBJ2-6; a weak D match, TRBD1 (6 bases). The V gene lost 5 bases and the J gene lost 4 bases, with 18 bases spanning the gap. Per germline, CDR1 MNHEY and CDR2 SMNVEV (reference sequence). The CDR3 extends over 17 amino acids. CDR3 DNA: TGTGCCAGCAGTGACAGGAGTCTCTCCTCCGGGGCCAACGTCCTGACTTTC. As protein: CASSDRSLSSGANVLTF.

The chain carries TRBV5-5 and TRBJ2-7; D is perhaps TRBD2 (6 bases). V was cut by 0 bases and J by 2 bases, with 12 bases left in between. The CDR3 has 15 amino acids. The germline V gene encodes CDR1 SGHKS and CDR2 YYEKEE (reference sequence). The CDR3 loop is CASSLERDFTYEQYF. CDR3 DNA sequence: TGTGCCAGCAGCTTGGAACGGGACTTCACCTACGAGCAGTACTTC.

The J gene is TRBJ2-4, the V gene TRBV30, with TRBD2 matching 15 bases. J gave up 4 bases and V 3 bases, and 4 bases lay outside the gene matches. This CDR3 has 16 amino acids. The germline V gene has CDR1 GTSNPN and CDR2 SVGIG (reference sequence). The CDR3 DNA sequence: TGTGCCTGGAGCGGACTAGCGGGGGGGTCAAAAAACATTCAGTACTTC. This encodes CAWSGLAGGSKNIQYF.